The rows below give T cell receptor beta chains drawn from one sample of a study of memory CD4+ T cells and cytomegalovirus serostatus. Assay used: immunoSEQ multiplex PCR; TCRdb lists only in-frame clones, some missing. The repertoire holds 50,000 to 60,000 clones, 82% seen once, with roughly 0.54% in the top ten. The sample was memory CD4+ T cells from blood. The source is an adult in good health and CMV-seronegative. CDR3s include the opening cysteine and the closing phenylalanine or tryptophan. The order of the fields is D gene, V gene, clone size, J gene, CDR3 DNA, CDR3 protein. A D gene is named only where the DNA matches it firmly. Only part of the rows carry a size: once, few, many, or a class if the clone is expanded.

>.|TRBV20-1|.|TRBJ2-1
TGCAGTGCTAGGGTTAATGAGCAGTTCTTC
CSARVNEQFF
>.|TRBV11-2|.|TRBJ2-2
TGTGCCAGCAGCCTACAGGGAACCGGGGAGCTGTTTTTT
CASSLQGTGELFF
>.|TRBV27|.|TRBJ1-4
TGTGCCAGCAGTCAGCAGGGGTTAGGTGAAAAACTGTTTTTT
CASSQQGLGEKLFF
>.|TRBV14|few|TRBJ1-2
TGTGCCAGCAGCCTCAGGGTGGACTATGGCTACACCTTC
CASSLRVDYGYTF
>.|TRBV7-8|few|TRBJ2-5
TGTGCCAGCAGCTTAGGTTTTGCGCTACCGGAGACCCAGTACTTC
CASSLGFALPETQYF
>TRBD1|TRBV18|.|TRBJ1-4
TGTGCCAGCTCACCTTCCCAGGGGGTCGAAAAACTGTTTTTT
CASSPSQGVEKLFF
>TRBD2|TRBV5-4|.|TRBJ2-7
TGTGCCAGCAGCGGACTACCCACTAGCGGGGGTTCCTACGAGCAGTACTTC
CASSGLPTSGGSYEQYF
>.|TRBV7-9|few|TRBJ1-3
TGTGCCAGCAGCTCCAGCAGGAACTCTGGAAACACCATATATTTT
CASSSSRNSGNTIYF
>TRBD1|TRBV30|few|TRBJ1-6
TGTGCCTGGAGTACAGGGGTGGGGTCACCCCTCCACTTT
CAWSTGVGSPLHF
>.|TRBV7-9|.|TRBJ1-4
TGTGCCAGCAGCCTTGGCCGGGTAGGGGGAGAAAAACTGTTTTTT
CASSLGRVGGEKLFF
>.|TRBV2|.|TRBJ1-4
TGTGCCAGCAAGGTGACCGGGACACAGGAAAAACTGTTTTTT
CASKVTGTQEKLFF
>.|TRBV29-1|few|TRBJ2-1
TGCAGCGTTGAAGAATCGGGTCGGGAGCAGTTCTTC
CSVEESGREQFF
>.|TRBV11-2|.|TRBJ1-5
TGTGCCAGCAGCGATAGGGCGGGGCCCCGCTATTATAGCAATCAGCCCCAGCATTTT
CASSDRAGPRYYSNQPQHF
>.|TRBV7-6|.|TRBJ1-4
TGTGCCAGCAGCCCTTCCTCCCGACGGGCCACTAATGAAAAACTGTTTTTT
CASSPSSRRATNEKLFF
>.|TRBV7-2|.|TRBJ2-1
TGTGCCAGCAGCTTAGCGGGGGGAAATCAAAATGAGCAGTTCTTC
CASSLAGGNQNEQFF
>.|TRBV5-5|.|TRBJ1-1
TGTGCCAGCAGCCACCCAGACAGGAACACTGAAGCTTTCTTT
CASSHPDRNTEAFF
>.|TRBV27|few|TRBJ1-2
TGTGCCAGCAGCCCCATGGGTTATGGCTACACCTTC
CASSPMGYGYTF
>TRBD2|TRBV6-4|.|TRBJ2-7
TGTGCCAGCAGTGAGCCCACGACTAGCGGGGGGGATAGCTCCTACGAGCAGTACTTC
CASSEPTTSGGDSSYEQYF
>TRBD1|TRBV30|once|TRBJ1-2
TGTGCCTGGGGACAGGTCGGGTATGGCTACACCTTC
CAWGQVGYGYTF
>TRBD1|TRBV5-8|.|TRBJ1-2
TGTGCCAGCAGCGAATATACAGGACAGGGGGCCTATGGCTACACCTTC
CASSEYTGQGAYGYTF
>TRBD1|TRBV6-1|once|TRBJ1-1
TGTGCCAGCAGTGAAGCTATGACAGGGGAGGTTTTCTTT
CASSEAMTGEVFF